These T cell receptor beta chains were read from a single sample in a study of a mutant IDH1 vaccine in newly diagnosed glioma. Their antigen targets remain unknown. Data came from immunoSEQ multiplex PCR; TCRdb stores just in-frame clones and leaves some out. The sample records 60,000 to 100,000 clones, roughly 85% being singletons. This material consisted of PBMCs, taken from a glioma patient whose treatment included an IDH1 peptide vaccine. Receptor source: a woman aged 50 to 60 with glioma. Both conserved end residues are part of each CDR3. Each record gives: CDR3 protein, D gene, V gene. D genes are given only for firm matches.

CDR3aa: CASSETDTQYF
d_gene: -
v_gene: TRBV2

CDR3aa: CASSPYRGSGNTIYF
d_gene: -
v_gene: TRBV7-8

CDR3aa: CASSLVGSRYTF
d_gene: -
v_gene: TRBV5-4

CDR3aa: CASSLEEKVGGELFF
d_gene: -
v_gene: TRBV2

CDR3aa: CASSSRASSGANVLTF
d_gene: -
v_gene: TRBV5-5

CDR3aa: CASSSGLGLNEKLFF
d_gene: -
v_gene: TRBV7-9

CDR3aa: CASGQSIEDTQYF
d_gene: -
v_gene: TRBV2

CDR3aa: CASSPIANFGPTEAFF
d_gene: -
v_gene: TRBV7-7

CDR3aa: CASSTAGGRNEQYF
d_gene: TRBD2
v_gene: TRBV6-6

CDR3aa: CASSQTQTSGNTIYF
d_gene: -
v_gene: TRBV4-2

CDR3aa: CATSKREGRAFF
d_gene: -
v_gene: TRBV15

CDR3aa: CASTTQTGGERGYTF
d_gene: -
v_gene: TRBV18

CDR3aa: CASSWGTGGYEQYF
d_gene: TRBD1
v_gene: TRBV6-6

CDR3aa: CASSNLQGALAEAFF
d_gene: TRBD1
v_gene: TRBV19

CDR3aa: CASSSGTSVDTQYF
d_gene: TRBD2
v_gene: TRBV7-3

CDR3aa: CASSLEPSNNEQFF
d_gene: -
v_gene: TRBV11-2

CDR3aa: CASSLTNEQYF
d_gene: -
v_gene: TRBV13

CDR3aa: CASSKGCHRGETQYF
d_gene: -
v_gene: TRBV21-1

CDR3aa: CASSPTGARNTEAFF
d_gene: -
v_gene: TRBV6-5

CDR3aa: CASSRRGQKYSNQPQHF
d_gene: TRBD1
v_gene: TRBV19

CDR3aa: CASIYDLARKSGDTQYF
d_gene: -
v_gene: TRBV5-5

CDR3aa: CASSEGLAGVSTDTQYF
d_gene: TRBD2
v_gene: TRBV5-1

CDR3aa: CASSLRASGKYEQYF
d_gene: TRBD2
v_gene: TRBV27

CDR3aa: CASSPRWGARNQPQHF
d_gene: -
v_gene: TRBV4-1

CDR3aa: CAWTLGGVGASYNEQFF
d_gene: -
v_gene: TRBV30

CDR3aa: CASSPRGGSGRVGQYF
d_gene: TRBD2
v_gene: TRBV5-4

CDR3aa: CASSPPGGTNEKLFF
d_gene: -
v_gene: TRBV18

CDR3aa: CASSAQSDRDTQYF
d_gene: -
v_gene: TRBV9

CDR3aa: CASSRPSGTSGSSDTQYF
d_gene: TRBD2
v_gene: TRBV4-1

CDR3aa: CASIQQTHTWRAGEQFF
d_gene: -
v_gene: TRBV7-8

CDR3aa: CASYDPDTQYF
d_gene: -
v_gene: TRBV6-1

CDR3aa: CASSIDTSGRAWNEQFF
d_gene: TRBD2
v_gene: TRBV19

CDR3aa: CASARTSRETQYF
d_gene: TRBD2
v_gene: TRBV28

CDR3aa: CASSAGGVYNEQFF
d_gene: TRBD2
v_gene: TRBV9

CDR3aa: CAWRKDENYGYTF
d_gene: -
v_gene: TRBV30

CDR3aa: CASSPGDGYTF
d_gene: -
v_gene: TRBV11-2

CDR3aa: CASSFSGRPNYEQYF
d_gene: TRBD2
v_gene: TRBV5-1

CDR3aa: CAISENPGDQPQHF
d_gene: -
v_gene: TRBV10-3

CDR3aa: CASRPTSGRTDTQYF
d_gene: TRBD2
v_gene: TRBV5-1

CDR3aa: CASSGSGSKETQYF
d_gene: TRBD2
v_gene: TRBV9

CDR3aa: CAISPGTPNTGELFF
d_gene: -
v_gene: TRBV10-3

CDR3aa: CASSEDSRSTDTQYF
d_gene: -
v_gene: TRBV18

CDR3aa: CASSYNGPGNEQFF
d_gene: -
v_gene: TRBV27

CDR3aa: CASSLGGPQETQYF
d_gene: -
v_gene: TRBV7-6

CDR3aa: CASSDSLKRGGSFDQPQHF
d_gene: -
v_gene: TRBV7-8

CDR3aa: CASSIDGGYNEQFF
d_gene: -
v_gene: TRBV19

CDR3aa: CAIRWTSDRDEQFF
d_gene: TRBD2
v_gene: TRBV10-3